This T cell receptor (beta chain) is drawn from a study of T cell responses to AZD1222 COVID-19 vaccine. The protocol was immunoSEQ multiplex PCR, while the TCRdb copy is restricted to in-frame clones and leaves out a portion. This table has about 73,000 clones, about nine tenths appearing once. Comments on this clone: The antigen is not known.

J was trimmed by 8 bases and V by 8 bases; bases with no gene match: 1. Germline CDR1 is KGHSH and CDR2 is LQKENI. This CDR3 contains 12 residues. Study-wide results and caveats: AZD1222 recipients seropositive at baseline numbered only six or seven.

Sequencing was performed on peripheral blood, taken on day 0 of AZD1222 vaccination. This receptor was taken from an adult in good health. V and J are TRBV18 and TRBJ1-6, with 9 positions matching TRBD1. The CDR3 sequence is CASRTGDSPLHF. The CDR3 nucleotides read TGTGCCAGCCGGACAGGGGATTCACCCCTCCACTTT. Full variable domain (missing parts from reference TRBV18 and TRBJ1-6): NAGVMQNPRHLVRRRGQEARLRCSPMKGHSHVYWYRQLPEEGLKFMVYLQKENIIDESGMPKERFSAEFPKEGPSILRIQQVVRGDSAAYFCASRTGDSPLHFGNGTRLTVT.